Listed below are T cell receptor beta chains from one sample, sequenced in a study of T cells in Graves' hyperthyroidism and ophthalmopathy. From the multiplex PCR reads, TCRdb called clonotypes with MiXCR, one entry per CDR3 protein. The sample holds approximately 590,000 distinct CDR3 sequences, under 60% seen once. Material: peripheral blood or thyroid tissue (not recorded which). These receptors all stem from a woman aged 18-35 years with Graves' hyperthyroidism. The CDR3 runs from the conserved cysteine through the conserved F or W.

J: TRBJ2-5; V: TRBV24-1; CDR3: CATSDELGQGQETQYF
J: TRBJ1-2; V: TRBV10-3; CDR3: CAISETDYGYTF
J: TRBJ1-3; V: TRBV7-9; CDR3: CASSQETASGNTIYF
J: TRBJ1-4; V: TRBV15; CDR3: CATSRDTGESTNEKLFF
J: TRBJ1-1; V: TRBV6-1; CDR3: CASSYRVGDTEAFF
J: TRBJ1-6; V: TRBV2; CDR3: CGQGASDSPLHF
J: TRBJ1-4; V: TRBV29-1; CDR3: CSVSASATNEKLFF
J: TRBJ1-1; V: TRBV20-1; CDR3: CSVGGGRGTEAFF
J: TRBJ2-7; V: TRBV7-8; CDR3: CASSPRRPNRDVAYEQYF
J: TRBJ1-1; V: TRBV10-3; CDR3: CAIRGTGDTEAFF
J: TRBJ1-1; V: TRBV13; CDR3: CASLDRLRAFF
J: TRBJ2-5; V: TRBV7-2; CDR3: CASSLVSAGMGETQYF
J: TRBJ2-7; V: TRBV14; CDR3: CASSQEAGAGYEQYF
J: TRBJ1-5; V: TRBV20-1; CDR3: CSARGSRTGEGFQPQHF
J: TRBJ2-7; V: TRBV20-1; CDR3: CSAGASGSSYEQYF
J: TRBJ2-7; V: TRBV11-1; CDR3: CASPWLAGEPNEQYF
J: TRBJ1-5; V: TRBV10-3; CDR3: CASGRPLSNQPQHF
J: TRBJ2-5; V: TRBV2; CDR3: CASSIPQETQYF
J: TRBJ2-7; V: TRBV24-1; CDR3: CATSLAGSSYEQYF
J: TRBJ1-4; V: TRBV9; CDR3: CASRLRDNGAEKLFF
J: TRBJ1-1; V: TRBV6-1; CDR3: CASSGSPGQLNTEAFF
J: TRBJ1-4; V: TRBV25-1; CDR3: CASSARGRGEKLFF